The clone carrying this T cell receptor beta chain was counted at least ten times. Its target is not known. The sample belongs to a study of T-cell memory formation after mild COVID-19. On the study more broadly: Each donor largely had its own TCR clusters.

Trimming stripped 5 bases from V and 3 bases from J, with 16 bases between. The CDR3 totals 15 residues. Germline assignment: CDR1 SGHRS and CDR2 YFSETQ. TCR alpha and TCR beta cDNA libraries carrying sample barcodes and UMIs were produced by 5'RACE using constant-segment primers. TCRdb recomputed calls from the 5' RACE reads with MiXCR, one row per CDR3 protein. Found here are about 82,000 distinct CDR3 sequences, about 15% of them singletons; the top ten hold roughly two fifths. Study-wide results and limits: CD8+ contracting clones occupied EMRA, while CD4+ ones occupied mainly CM and EM. Clones from the second wave (peaking day 37) had unconfirmed SARS-CoV-2 specificity.

This receptor was obtained from a man in his late teens or twenties who had mild COVID-19 (a few samples of this study predate the infection). Cell type and time point are not known. The chain couples TRBV5-1 to TRBJ2-3, with a possible D match to TRBD1 (6 bases). The sequencing input was PBMCs or a T cell subset sorted from them (not recorded which). CDR3 bases: TGCGCCAGCAGTTATAACAGGGTATCGACAGATACGCAGTATTTT. As protein: CASSYNRVSTDTQYF. The entire variable domain, with the rest obtained from reference TRBV5-1 and TRBJ2-3, is as follows: KAGVTQTPRYLIKTRGQQVTLSCSPISGHRSVSWYQQTPGQGLQFLFEYFSETQRNKGNFPGRFSGRQFSNSRSEMNVSTLELGDSALYLCASSYNRVSTDTQYFGPGTRLTVL.